This T cell receptor beta chain came from a study of T cells in Graves' hyperthyroidism and ophthalmopathy. Germline CDR1 DFQATT, CDR2 SNEGSKA (reference sequence). V lost 0 bases, J lost 4 bases, and 22 bases lay in between. This CDR3 contains 18 residues. Amplification yielded TCR beta CDR3 regions, with RNA transcripts as the source. HTBI primers drove first-round RT-PCR of the TCR CDR3. TCRdb passed the multiplex PCR reads through MiXCR, listing each CDR3 protein once. This sample has 300,000 to 350,000 distinct CDR3 sequences, with about 20% found just once. This clonotype originated in a woman in her fifties or sixties with Graves' hyperthyroidism. The sequenced sample was blood. This sequence joins TRBV20-1 and TRBJ1-5; D gene ambiguous. CDR3: CSARDSRTVLGRNQPQHF. CDR3 DNA: TGCAGTGCTAGAGATTCTAGAACAGTCTTAGGACGAAATCAGCCCCAGCATTTT.